The clone carrying this T cell receptor (beta chain) was recorded only once. Germline V gene sequence: CDR1 SGHNT, CDR2 YYREEE (reference sequence). V gave up 7 bases and J gave up 4 bases, with 23 bases separating them. The CDR3 consists of 16 residues. Using immunoSEQ multiplex PCR, the repertoire was profiled, and TCRdb retains in-frame clones only, with some absent. The top ten clones hold around 10% of a sample with more than 3,000 clones, less than 55% of them seen once. These data originate in a study of coeliac disease. Sequencing input: intraepithelial lymphocytes from the gut. The TCR originated in a woman aged 70-85 years with celiac disease. V usage is TRBV5-4 and J usage is TRBJ1-2; D might be TRBD1 (6 bases). In nucleotides, the CDR3 is TGTGCCAGCGGACAGCACATACCAGGAAAGACCTATGGCTACACCTTC. It translates to CASGQHIPGKTYGYTF.